The present TCR beta chain was sequenced within a study of blood T cells in healthy people across ages. Study background: Template switching captured about one barcoded beta molecule per two T cells. Study results and limitations: With donor CMV status unknown, expanded clonotype changes were possibly confounded. The fall in TCR beta diversity per million T cells was roughly linear with age. Higher diversity and more naive CD4+ cells were features of long-lived donors, compared to aged donors.

This CDR3 has 12 residues. Germline V gene sequence: CDR1 WSHSY, CDR2 SAAADI. V was shortened by 2 bases and J by 3 bases, with 5 bases between the two germline ends. A few counts support this clonotype. What it recognizes is unknown. Combining a sample-barcoded 5' primer with a J-beta primer mix, a second PCR ran for about 7 to 11 cycles. TCRdb reprocessed the 5' RACE reads with MiXCR, giving one entry per CDR3 protein. The sample has roughly 1.7 million distinct CDR3 sequences; 34% are singletons. The sequenced sample was blood. This sequence was found in a woman in her 30s in good health. The chain recombines TRBV10-2 with TRBJ2-7, with D unclear. The chain's CDR3 is CASSEAHYEQYF. In DNA, the CDR3 is TGCGCCAGCAGTGAGGCTCACTACGAGCAGTACTTC.